The clone carrying this TCR beta chain was counted between two and nine times. TCRdb itself ran the 5' RACE reads through MiXCR, one entry per CDR3 protein. The data show 550,000 to 700,000 distinct CDR3 sequences, about 20% seen once. The sample belongs to a study of identical twins. CDR3 length equals 15 residues. CDR1 and CDR2 (germline): SGHVS, FQNEAQ. Trimming shortened V by 6 bases and J by 5 bases, and 18 bases separated the two germline ends. This same sample was also taken into another study, of T cells expressing NK-cell markers.

The sequence came from a woman younger than 30 in good health. The sample comprised PBMCs. The V gene is TRBV7-8, the J gene TRBJ2-3; D unresolved. The CDR3: CASSPLRITLDTQYF. CDR3 nucleotides: TGTGCCAGCAGTCCCTTGCGGATTACATTAGATACGCAGTATTTT.